The 4 T cell receptor beta chains listed next were all sequenced from one sample in a study of T-cell reconstitution after alpha-beta-depleted transplantation in children. The authors prepared the TCRbeta library with unique molecular identifiers. TCRdb used MiXCR to reprocess the PCR reads, holding one entry per CDR3 protein. Of 100,000 to 130,000 distinct CDR3 sequences detected, approximately 6.6% appear once; the ten largest clones hold roughly 24%. This specimen was PBMCs, mostly from graft donor cells, taken 360 days after TCRalphabeta/CD19-depleted stem cell transplant. The receptors derive from a male patient aged 2-10 years who had a stem cell transplant for acute lymphoblastic leukemia, so the T cells may come from the graft donor.

The J gene is TRBJ1-1, the V gene TRBV11-2; D is unresolved. This CDR3 is built from 14 residues. Trimming pared 1 base from V and 5 bases from J, leaving 11 bases between. Germline values: CDR1 SGHAT, CDR2 FQNNGV. The DNA for the CDR3 is TGTGCCAGCAGCTTAGGGTCCTCTGGGACTGAAGCTTTCTTT. This translates into CASSLGSSGTEAFF.

In its sample, this clonotype was seen a few times. The J gene is TRBJ2-7, the V gene TRBV6-2 or TRBV6-3; 8 bases are shared with TRBD1. Germline V gene sequence: CDR1 MNHEY, CDR2 SVGEGT. The CDR3 length is 15 residues. Losses at the gene ends were 6 bases for V and 0 bases for J; bases not matched to a gene: 7. CDR3 bases: TGTGCCAGCAGCCACCCGGACAGGGCCTCCTACGAGCAGTACTTC. Protein product: CASSHPDRASYEQYF.

This rearrangement joins TRBV28 to TRBJ2-3; 8 bases agree with TRBD1. V was clipped by 3 bases and J by 2 bases; unmatched bases: 1. The CDR3 is 14 amino acids. CDR1 is MDHEN, CDR2 SYDVKM, per germline. CDR3 DNA: TGTGCCAGCAGTTTGGACAGGGCCACAGATACGCAGTATTTT. Amino acid sequence: CASSLDRATDTQYF.

This clonotype was counted at least ten times. The chain joins TRBV3-1 to TRBJ2-7, with D uncertain. Germline lookup yields CDR1 LGHDT and CDR2 YNNKEL (reference sequence). V was cut by 5 bases and J by 3 bases, with 11 bases left in between. The CDR3 has 13 amino acids. CDR3 amino acids: CASSSRLDYEQYF. Written as DNA, the CDR3 is TGTGCCAGCAGCTCCCGACTGGACTACGAGCAGTACTTC.